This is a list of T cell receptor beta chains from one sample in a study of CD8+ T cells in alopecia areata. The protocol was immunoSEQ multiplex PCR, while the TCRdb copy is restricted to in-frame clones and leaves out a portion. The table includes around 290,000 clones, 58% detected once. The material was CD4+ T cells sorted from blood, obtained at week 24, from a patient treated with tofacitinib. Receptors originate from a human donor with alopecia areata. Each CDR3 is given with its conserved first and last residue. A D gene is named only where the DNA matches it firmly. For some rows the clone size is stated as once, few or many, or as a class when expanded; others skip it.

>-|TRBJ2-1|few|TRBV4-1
CASSQDLSSRGEQFF
TGCGCCAGCAGCCAAGATCTTTCTAGCAGGGGTGAGCAGTTCTTC
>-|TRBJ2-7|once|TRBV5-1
CASSFKRPNSYEQYF
TGCGCCAGCAGCTTTAAGCGCCCTAACTCCTACGAGCAGTACTTC
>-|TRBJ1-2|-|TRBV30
CAWIGYSIGYTF
TGTGCCTGGATAGGGTACAGTATTGGCTACACCTTC
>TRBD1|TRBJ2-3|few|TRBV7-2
CASSLVTGADTQYF
TGTGCCAGCAGCTTGGTGACAGGGGCAGATACGCAGTATTTT
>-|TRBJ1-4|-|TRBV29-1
CSVEDRSEKLFF
TGCAGCGTTGAAGATCGAAGTGAAAAACTGTTTTTT
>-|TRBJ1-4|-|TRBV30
CAWSSGDGEKLFF
TGTGCCTGGAGTTCCGGGGACGGAGAAAAACTGTTTTTT
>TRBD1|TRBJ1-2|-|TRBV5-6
CASSPTGQGPYGYTF
TGTGCCAGCAGCCCCACGGGACAGGGACCCTATGGCTACACCTTC
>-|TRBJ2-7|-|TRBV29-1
CSVEGPAEQYF
TGCAGCGTTGAAGGGCCGGCCGAGCAGTACTTC
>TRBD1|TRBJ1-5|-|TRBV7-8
CASSLQTGGNQPQHF
TGTGCCAGCAGCTTACAGACAGGGGGCAATCAGCCCCAGCATTTT
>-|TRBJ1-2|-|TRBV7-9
CASSLEQVANGYTF
TGTGCCAGCAGCTTAGAGCAGGTGGCTAATGGCTACACCTTC
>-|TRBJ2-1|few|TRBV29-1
CSVARNDEQFF
TGCAGCGTCGCCCGCAACGATGAGCAGTTCTTC
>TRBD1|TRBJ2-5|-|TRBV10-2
CASSPEGAATQYF
TGCGCCAGCAGCCCCGAGGGGGCGGCGACCCAGTACTTC
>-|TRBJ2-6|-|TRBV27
CASSLFGDNSGANVLTF
TGTGCCAGCAGTTTATTCGGGGACAACTCTGGGGCCAACGTCCTGACTTTC
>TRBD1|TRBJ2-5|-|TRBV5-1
CASSGDRAQETQYF
TGCGCCAGCAGCGGGGACAGAGCACAAGAGACCCAGTACTTC
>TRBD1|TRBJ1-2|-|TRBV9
CASSVGSGGDGYTF
TGTGCCAGCAGCGTAGGGTCAGGGGGAGATGGCTACACCTTC
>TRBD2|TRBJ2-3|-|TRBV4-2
CASSQDLAGLNTDTQYF
TGTGCCAGCAGCCAAGATCTAGCGGGGCTTAACACAGATACGCAGTATTTT
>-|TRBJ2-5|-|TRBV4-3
CASSQGGSSVTQYF
TGCGCCAGCAGCCAAGGAGGTAGTTCGGTGACCCAGTACTTC
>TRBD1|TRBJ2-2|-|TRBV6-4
CASSVDRGYPGELFF
TGTGCCAGCAGTGTGGACAGGGGGTACCCCGGGGAGCTGTTTTTT
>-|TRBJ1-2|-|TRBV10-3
CAISAGGDYGYTF
TGTGCCATCAGTGCTGGGGGGGACTATGGCTACACCTTC
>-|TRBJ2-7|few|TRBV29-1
CSVEDGVDRLYF
TGCAGCGTTGAAGACGGAGTGGACAGACTGTATTTC
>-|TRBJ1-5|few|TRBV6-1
CASSGTGPGTNQPQHF
TGTGCCAGCAGTGGCACTGGTCCAGGGACCAATCAGCCCCAGCATTTT
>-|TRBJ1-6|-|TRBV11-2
CASSLANSPLHF
TGTGCCAGCAGCTTAGCCAATTCACCCCTCCACTTT
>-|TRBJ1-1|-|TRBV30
CAWSVATNTEAFF
TGTGCCTGGAGTGTGGCCACGAACACTGAAGCTTTCTTT
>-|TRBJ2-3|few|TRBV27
CASSSRLEQVHTDTQYF
TGTGCCAGCAGTTCCCGACTAGAACAGGTCCACACAGATACGCAGTATTTT
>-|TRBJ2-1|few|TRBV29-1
CSVTSGTVNNEQFF
TGCAGCGTTACCTCCGGTACAGTAAACAATGAGCAGTTCTTC
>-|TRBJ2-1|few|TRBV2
CASKGTGGYNEQFF
TGTGCCAGCAAGGGGACTGGCGGGTACAATGAGCAGTTCTTC
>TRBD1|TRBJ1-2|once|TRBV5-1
CASSFGSGQGYGYTF
TGCGCCAGCAGTTTTGGATCGGGACAGGGCTATGGCTACACCTTC
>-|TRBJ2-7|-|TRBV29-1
CSVVLPGSSYEQYF
TGCAGCGTTGTCCTGCCGGGGAGCTCCTACGAGCAGTACTTC
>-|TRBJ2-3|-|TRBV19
CASRYQGGTDTQYF
TGTGCCAGTCGGTACCAAGGTGGCACAGATACGCAGTATTTT
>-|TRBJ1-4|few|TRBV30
CAWSVSRELFF
TGTGCCTGGAGTGTAAGTCGTGAACTGTTTTTT
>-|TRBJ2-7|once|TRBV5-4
CASSLRGYEQYF
TGTGCCAGCAGCTTGCGAGGGTACGAGCAGTACTTC
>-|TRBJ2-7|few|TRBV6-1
CASRGGARIYEQYF
TGTGCCAGCAGAGGAGGAGCAAGGATATACGAGCAGTACTTC
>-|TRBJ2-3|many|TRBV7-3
CASSQGLSTDTQYF
TGTGCCAGCAGCCAGGGACTTTCCACAGATACGCAGTATTTT
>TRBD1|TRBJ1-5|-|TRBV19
CASSTYRGSNQPQHF
TGTGCCAGTAGTACCTACAGGGGGAGCAATCAGCCCCAGCATTTT
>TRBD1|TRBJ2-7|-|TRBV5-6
CASSRTGAYEQYF
TGTGCCAGCAGCCGTACAGGGGCGTACGAGCAGTACTTC
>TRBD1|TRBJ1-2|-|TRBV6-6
CASSLLGTGVYGYTF
TGTGCCAGCAGCCTCCTCGGGACAGGGGTCTATGGCTACACCTTC
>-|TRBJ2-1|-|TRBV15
CATRDRERGSYNEQFF
TGTGCCACCAGGGACAGGGAGCGGGGGTCCTACAATGAGCAGTTCTTC
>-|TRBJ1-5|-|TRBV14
CASSQAGPGNQPQHF
TGTGCCAGCAGCCAAGCGGGGCCTGGCAATCAGCCCCAGCATTTT